This T cell receptor beta chain emerged from a study of shared clonotypes between healthy human individuals. Study information: The people who gave samples were a couple of women and three men aged 18 to 49. The study, taken as a whole, reports: What limited the represented genetic and exposure-history diversity was the small number of donors.

Comments on this clone: What it binds is not known.

The CDR3 covers 12 residues. V lost 5 bases and J 3 bases, leaving 10 bases between the germline ends. Germline lookup yields CDR1 SQVTM and CDR2 ANQGSEA. Researchers ran the assay at a deep level. The unsorted PBMC sample used ten immunoSEQ deep assay plates. Only in-frame clones appear in the TCRdb table, and some are missing; sequencing was by immunoSEQ multiplex PCR. This sample has fewer than 550,000 clones, with nearly 80% found just once. Sample: PBMCs. This TCR came from a woman in her thirties or forties in good health. Some clones in this sample may be carry-over from other donors' samples. The chain couples TRBV29-1 to TRBJ1-2; possibly TRBD1 for D (6 bases). The CDR3: CSVKDRDYGYTF. The CDR3, as DNA: TGCAGCGTTAAGGACAGAGACTATGGCTACACCTTC.